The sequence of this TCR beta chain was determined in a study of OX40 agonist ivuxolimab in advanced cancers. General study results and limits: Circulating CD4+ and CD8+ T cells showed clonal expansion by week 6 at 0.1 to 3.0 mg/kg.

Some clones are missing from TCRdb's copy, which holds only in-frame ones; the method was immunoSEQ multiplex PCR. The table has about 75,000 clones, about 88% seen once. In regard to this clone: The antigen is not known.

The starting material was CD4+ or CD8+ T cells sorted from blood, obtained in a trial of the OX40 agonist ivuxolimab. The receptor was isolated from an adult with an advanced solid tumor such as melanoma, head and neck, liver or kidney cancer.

CDR3 loop: CASSPRTGPWNTEAFF. Written as DNA, the CDR3 is TGTGCCAGCAGCCCGAGGACAGGGCCCTGGAACACTGAAGCTTTCTTT. The J gene is TRBJ1-1, the V gene TRBV7-9; TRBD1 aligns across 8 bases. The ends lost 5 bases at V and 1 base at J; junction bases unmatched: 9. Germline V gene data show CDR1 as SEHNR and CDR2 as FQNEAQ (reference sequence). This CDR3 has 16 amino acids.